A selection of T cell receptor beta chains follows, all from one sample in a study of shared clonotypes between healthy human individuals. Some clones are missing from TCRdb's copy, which holds only in-frame ones; the method was immunoSEQ multiplex PCR. Found here are roughly 1.5 million clones, under 99% of them singletons; the top ten hold approximately 0.45%. The sequencing sample was made of naive CD4+ T cells sorted from blood. These TCRs come from a man under 40 in good health. Both conserved end residues are part of each CDR3. A D gene is named only where the DNA matches it firmly. Clone sizes are given selectively: once, few, many, or a class where the clone is expanded.

>TRBJ1-3|TRBV2|NA|TRBD1
CASRKDRAGNTIYF
TGTGCCAGCAGGAAGGACAGGGCTGGAAACACCATATATTTT
>TRBJ2-7|TRBV2|NA|NA
CASTYAGASYEQYF
TGTGCCAGCACTTACGCAGGGGCTTCCTACGAGCAGTACTTC
>TRBJ2-1|TRBV15|NA|NA
CATRGRDGSLTYNEQFF
TGTGCCACCCGTGGTAGGGACGGGAGTCTAACTTACAATGAGCAGTTCTTC
>TRBJ2-3|TRBV5-1|NA|NA
CASSFGGSTDTQYF
TGCGCCAGCAGCTTTGGGGGTTCCACAGATACGCAGTATTTT
>TRBJ1-1|TRBV6-1|NA|TRBD1
CASSEGRGYTEAFF
TGTGCCAGCAGTGAAGGCAGGGGGTACACTGAAGCTTTCTTT
>TRBJ2-5|TRBV9|NA|NA
CASSVGTAQETQYF
TGTGCCAGCAGCGTAGGGACCGCCCAAGAGACCCAGTACTTC
>TRBJ1-3|TRBV6-1|NA|NA
CASTQNSGNTIYF
TGTGCCAGCACACAGAACTCTGGAAACACCATATATTTT
>TRBJ1-2|TRBV5-6|NA|TRBD1
CASSLLRDRGLYGYTF
TGTGCCAGCAGCCTCCTCCGGGACAGGGGACTCTATGGCTACACCTTC
>TRBJ2-2|TRBV11-1|NA|TRBD1
CASSRDRENTGELFF
TGTGCCAGCAGCCGGGACAGGGAAAACACCGGGGAGCTGTTTTTT
>TRBJ2-1|TRBV7-6|NA|NA
CASSAAVRGMNNEQFF
TGTGCCAGCAGCGCCGCCGTGCGGGGTATGAACAATGAGCAGTTCTTC
>TRBJ2-7|TRBV10-2|NA|NA
CASTQVPYEQYF
TGCGCCAGCACGCAGGTCCCCTACGAGCAGTACTTC
>TRBJ2-7|TRBV4-3|NA|TRBD2
CASSQDPTSRAQYF
TGCGCCAGCAGCCAAGACCCGACTAGCCGGGCGCAGTACTTC
>TRBJ1-2|TRBV28|NA|TRBD1
CASSWSGTGNGYTF
TGTGCCAGCAGTTGGTCGGGGACAGGAAATGGCTACACCTTC
>TRBJ2-7|TRBV19|NA|TRBD1
CASSEQGAGHEQYF
TGTGCCAGTAGTGAACAGGGGGCCGGTCACGAGCAGTACTTC
>TRBJ1-5|TRBV7-2|NA|NA
CASSLVVGPSNQPQHF
TGTGCCAGCAGCTTAGTGGTCGGGCCCTCCAATCAGCCCCAGCATTTT
>TRBJ1-1|TRBV29-1|NA|NA
CSALSTRGGTEAFF
TGCAGCGCCCTATCTACAAGGGGTGGCACTGAAGCTTTCTTT
>TRBJ2-1|TRBV4-2|NA|TRBD2
CASSQEGGKLPYNEQFF
TGTGCCAGCAGCCAAGAGGGGGGGAAGCTCCCGTACAATGAGCAGTTCTTC
>TRBJ1-5|TRBV7-2|NA|NA
CASSPRMGQPQHF
TGTGCCAGCAGCCCCCGGATGGGGCAGCCCCAGCATTTT
>TRBJ2-7|TRBV4-3|NA|TRBD2
CASSQDWLADYEQYF
TGCGCCAGCAGCCAAGATTGGCTAGCGGACTACGAGCAGTACTTC
>TRBJ2-7|TRBV28|NA|TRBD1
CASSLTGAGYEQYF
TGTGCCAGCAGTTTGACAGGGGCGGGGTACGAGCAGTACTTC
>TRBJ2-1|TRBV14|NA|TRBD2
CASSQGVAAGGQNEQFF
TGTGCCAGCAGCCAAGGTGTCGCAGCGGGAGGTCAGAATGAGCAGTTCTTC
>TRBJ2-6|TRBV10-3|NA|NA
CAISEWTASSGANVLTF
TGTGCCATCAGTGAATGGACTGCCAGCTCTGGGGCCAACGTCCTGACTTTC
>TRBJ1-5|TRBV28|few|NA
CASSFRVQPQHF
TGTGCCAGCAGTTTTAGGGTTCAGCCCCAGCATTTT
>TRBJ2-2|TRBV18|NA|NA
CASSPPRGASNTGELFF
TGTGCCAGCTCACCCCCACGAGGGGCCTCGAACACCGGGGAGCTGTTTTTT
>TRBJ1-1|TRBV28|NA|NA
CASKNWGGDTEAFF
TGTGCCAGCAAGAATTGGGGAGGTGACACTGAAGCTTTCTTT
>TRBJ1-3|TRBV2|NA|NA
CASSDRTVLSGNTIYF
TGTGCCAGCAGCGATCGGACAGTTCTCTCTGGAAACACCATATATTTT
>TRBJ1-2|TRBV7-9|NA|TRBD1
CASRGGGQGNYGYTF
TGTGCCAGCAGAGGCGGCGGACAGGGGAACTATGGCTACACCTTC
>TRBJ2-1|TRBV11-2|NA|TRBD2
CASSLGLAGGGEEQFF
TGTGCCAGCAGCCTGGGACTAGCGGGAGGCGGGGAGGAGCAGTTCTTC